These 7 T cell receptor beta chains were sequenced from one sample in a study of T cell changes during pregnancy in multiple sclerosis. Data came from immunoSEQ multiplex PCR; TCRdb stores just in-frame clones and leaves some out. This repertoire shows around 96,000 clones, almost 95% found once; its top ten account for roughly 2.4%. Sequencing was performed on peripheral blood, taken in the third trimester of pregnancy. These receptors were taken from a female donor with multiple sclerosis, enrolled in a pregnancy study.

This chain connects TRBV28 to TRBJ1-1, with 7 bases matching TRBD1. V trimming: 8 bases; J trimming: 7 bases; junction bases outside the gene matches: 7. This CDR3 comprises 12 residues. In germline, CDR1 is MDHEN, CDR2 SYDVKM. The DNA for the CDR3 is TGTGCCAGCCGGGACAGAGCTTTTGAAGCTTTCTTT. It translates to CASRDRAFEAFF.

CDR3 in amino acids: CASDGRGLGETQYF. Here the CDR3 DNA reads TGTGCCAGCGACGGTAGAGGCTTGGGAGAGACCCAGTACTTC. This sequence joins TRBV5-8 and TRBJ2-5; D ambiguous. The V gene lost 7 bases and the J gene lost 4 bases, with 17 bases spanning the gap. This CDR3 spans 14 amino acids. Germline-derived CDR1 and CDR2 are SGHTS and YDEGEE. Combining the CDR3 with reference TRBV5-8 and TRBJ2-5 gives the whole variable domain EAGVTQSPTHLIKTRGQQATLRCSPISGHTSVYWYQQALGLGLQFLLWYDEGEERNRGNFPPRFSGRQFPNYSSELNVNALELEDSALYLCASDGRGLGETQYFGPGTRLLVL.

This rearrangement joins TRBV7-9 to TRBJ2-5; TRBD2 aligns across 10 bases. Unmatched junction bases numbered 12, after V lost 2 bases and J lost 3 bases. This CDR3 spans 18 amino acids. The germline gives CDR1 SEHNR, CDR2 FQNEAQ (reference sequence). CDR3 nucleotides: TGTGCCAGCAGCTTAAGGCCCGAGGCTAGCGGGAGAAAAGAGACCCAGTACTTC. Its protein product is CASSLRPEASGRKETQYF.

This clone was detected once. The CDR3, as DNA: TGTGCCAGCAGCTTATTAGTCCGGGGGGGGTACAATGAGCAGTTCTTC. The encoded protein is CASSLLVRGGYNEQFF. The V gene is TRBV11-2, the J gene TRBJ2-1; TRBD2 aligns across 8 bases. V was pared by 2 bases and J by 4 bases, with 7 bases of the junction left unmatched. CDR1 is SGHAT and CDR2 is FQNNGV in the germline V gene. The CDR3 extends over 16 amino acids.

About this clone: The junction and the germline gene differ at one end; a read error may be behind it. The chain is built from TRBV6-5 and TRBJ2-6; D is unresolved. This CDR3 contains 14 residues. CDR1 MNHEY and CDR2 SVGAGI come from the germline V gene. The CDR3 spells CASSYSSVANVLTF. In DNA form, the CDR3 reads TGTGCCAGCAGTTACTCTTCTGTGGCCAACGTCCTGACTTTC.

This clone appeared once. V and J are TRBV14 and TRBJ2-3; TRBD2 aligns across 12 bases. Germline V gene lookup returns CDR1 SGHDN and CDR2 FVKESK. The J segment lost 4 bases and the V segment lost 4 bases, leaving 3 bases of the junction unmatched. The CDR3 loop spans 15 amino acids. CDR3 residues: CASSRASGRADTQYF. In DNA form, the CDR3 reads TGTGCCAGCAGCCGGGCTAGCGGGAGGGCAGATACGCAGTATTTT.

The rearrangement joins TRBV29-1 to TRBJ2-7, with 12 bases lining up with TRBD2. This CDR3 is 17 amino acids long. Germline trimming cut 6 bases from V and 4 bases from J; bases unmatched to any gene: 16. Germline V gives CDR1 SQVTM, CDR2 ANQGSEA. DNA for the CDR3: TGCAGCGTCGCCACCAGGGCCCCCGGGACTAGCGGGTACGAGCAGTACTTC. Protein: CSVATRAPGTSGYEQYF.